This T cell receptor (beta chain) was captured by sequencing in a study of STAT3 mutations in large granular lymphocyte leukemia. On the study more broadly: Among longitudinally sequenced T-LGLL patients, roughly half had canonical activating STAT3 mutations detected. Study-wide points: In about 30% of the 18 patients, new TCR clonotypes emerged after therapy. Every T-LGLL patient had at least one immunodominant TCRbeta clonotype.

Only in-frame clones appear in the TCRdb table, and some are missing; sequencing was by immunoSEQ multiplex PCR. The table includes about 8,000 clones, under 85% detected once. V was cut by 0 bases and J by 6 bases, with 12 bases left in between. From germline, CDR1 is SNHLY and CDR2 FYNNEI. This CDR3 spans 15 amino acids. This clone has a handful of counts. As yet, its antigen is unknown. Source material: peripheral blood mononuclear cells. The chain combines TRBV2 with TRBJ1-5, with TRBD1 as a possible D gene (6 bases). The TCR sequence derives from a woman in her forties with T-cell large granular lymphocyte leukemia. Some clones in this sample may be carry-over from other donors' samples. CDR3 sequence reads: CASSEALNRVQPQHF. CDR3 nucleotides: TGTGCCAGCAGTGAAGCCCTAAACAGGGTTCAGCCCCAGCATTTT.